This T cell receptor (beta chain) was observed in a study of beta chain features in type 1 diabetes listed by TCRdb under 2018. With respect to the entire study: Patients and healthy donors did not differ in mean age, gender distribution, total cell number or subset yield. A total of 107,917,701 sorted cells were examined across all samples, and a strong correlation was observed between cell number per subset and RNA yield. In the study, TCRB repertoires of sorted circulating CD4+ T cell subsets from recently diagnosed type 1 diabetes patients were compared with those of matched healthy donors. Regulatory and stem cell-like memory subsets were isolated from only 8 patients and roughly eight healthy donors, whereas naive and central memory subsets came from all 28 donors.

The CDR3 runs 13 amino acids, cysteine and phenylalanine included. The only DNA kept is the CDR3, 39 bases in frame from the first base. Between the V and J ends, shortened by 1 base and 7 bases respectively, the junction contains 8 bases. CDR1 is given as SGHDT and CDR2 as YYEEEE, both from the germline V gene. The High Capacity cDNA Reverse Transcription Kit was used to reverse transcribe all of the isolated RNA, meaning that expressed TCRB transcripts were what got sequenced. Deep immunoSEQ sequencing was performed on naive, central memory and regulatory T cell samples, with an average of roughly 3.3 million total reads per sample. After sorted cells were lysed in RLT buffer, RNA was extracted with DNase-treated RNeasy Micro or Mini kits, with the choice depending on cell number. Each cell subset was processed separately to prevent cross-contamination, with patient and healthy donor samples processed together. The immunoSEQ multiplex PCR was used to amplify TCRB sequences from cDNA, generating 87-bp fragments that spanned the CDR3 region. The amplicons were sequenced using the Illumina HiSeq platform. Processing in the source paper ran as follows. PCR bias was corrected computationally using synthetic template baselines, and reads within Hamming distance 2 were collapsed, with unmergeable singletons discarded. By aligning reads against IMGT, V, D and J genes, CDR3 length, and insertions or deletions at six rearrangement sites were assigned. Within each subset, clonotype counts were normalized to the number of sorted cells before true diversity and Gini coefficients were calculated with the tcR R package. Repertoire sharing was quantified using the overlap coefficient calculated on TCRB nucleotide sequences. As a proxy for the pre-selection repertoire, out-of-frame TCRB sequences from naive cells were analyzed. Drawn from immuneACCESS, this table holds only the in-frame rearrangements with V and J called that TCRdb kept. Clones are partly lost; checked studies trace under half to an unresolved V gene and leave the rest unexplained. Clonal size and the V and J genes are those of that table, whereas D and trimming came from the DNA. This sample has about 640,000 clones in its table, and around an eighth of those were observed once. Over 0.1% of the sample is taken by the ten largest.

General conclusions and limits of the study: Naive, central memory and regulatory TCRB repertoires appeared more similar among patients than among healthy donors. A moderate but significant shortening of TCRB CDR3 length was observed in type 1 diabetes patients in all four CD4+ subsets. PCR might favor shorter templates, but patient and control samples were amplified and corrected together, so any skew would affect both groups equally. Fewer insertions and more nucleotide deletions at VDJ recombination sites were observed in patients with type 1 diabetes, implying thymic rearrangement abnormalities. Only small numbers of individuals were included in the HLA sub-analyses, which left unresolved whether HLA type had any influence on TCRB rearrangement. Because cDNA was sequenced instead of genomic DNA, highly expressing activated cells could be over-represented, though the groups showed no difference in activation or CD3 levels.

As to this clone: Which antigen it targets is not known. Base qualities are not recorded, but no much larger clone differs from it by a single base.

Each donor gave one peripheral blood draw, about 110 mL on average, collected into heparinised tubes. A BD FACSAria II was used to sort naive, central memory, regulatory and stem cell-like memory CD4+ T cells with a panel that included CD45RO, CCR7, CD25, CD127, CD95 and CD27. A purity above 95% was achieved for all sorted populations. PBMCs were isolated immediately by Lymphoprep density gradient centrifugation and stained directly without culture. So that batch effects would be minimized, each experiment stained and sorted samples in pairs, pairing one healthy donor with one patient. The sequence was collected from a man aged 30-40 years with type 1 diabetes. What was sequenced was naive CD4+ T cells from blood. According to the study, the label for this sample's cell subset or site signals: true naive CD4+ T cells. The V and J segments used are TRBV5-6 and TRBJ2-2, with no confident D gene call. The CDR3 reads CASSLPGGGELFF. The nucleotides are TGTGCCAGCAGCTTGCCAGGTGGCGGGGAGCTGTTTTTT.